The 18 T cell receptor beta chains presented below share a single source sample, sequenced in a study of blood T cell repertoires in COVID-19. The table came from immunoSEQ multiplex PCR; TCRdb's copy has only in-frame clones and leaves some out. The sample carries 240,000 or so clones, about 80% recorded once. Sequenced material: peripheral blood. All receptors come from a man aged 30 to 39 who had recovered from COVID-19.

This chain uses TRBV14 with TRBJ1-6; TRBD1 matches at 10 bases. The trim removed 1 base at V and 7 bases at J, leaving 4 bases unmatched. The germline gives CDR1 SGHDN, CDR2 FVKESK. The CDR3 covers 16 residues. CDR3 sequence reads: CASSQARTGGNSPLHF. Written as DNA, the CDR3 is TGTGCCAGCAGCCAAGCCCGGACAGGGGGAAATTCACCCCTCCACTTT.

V gene TRBV9 combines with J gene TRBJ1-1, with D possibly matching TRBD1 (5 bases). This CDR3 spans 13 amino acids. The V and J ends lost 4 bases and 2 bases respectively, with 9 bases between them. Germline CDR1 and CDR2: SGDLS and YYNGEE. This chain's CDR3 is CASSLGRNTEAFF. DNA of the CDR3: TGTGCCAGCAGCCTGGGGCGAAACACTGAAGCTTTCTTT.

The rearrangement joins TRBV7-2 to TRBJ1-5, with 7 bases identical to TRBD1. The trim removed 5 bases at V and 4 bases at J, leaving 2 bases unmatched. Germline assignment: CDR1 SGHTA and CDR2 FQGNSA. CDR3 length equals 13 residues. The CDR3 loop is CASSGDRNQPQHF. CDR3 DNA: TGTGCCAGCAGCGGGGACAGAAATCAGCCCCAGCATTTT.

J is TRBJ2-5 and V is TRBV3-1 (or the pseudogene TRBV3-2), with TRBD1 matching over 7 bases. CDR3 length: 14 residues. CDR1 LGHDT and CDR2 YNNKEL come from the germline V gene (reference sequence). The trim removed 9 bases at V and 5 bases at J, leaving 12 bases unmatched. The CDR3 reads CASSPGQIWETQYF. The CDR3 nucleotides read TGTGCCAGTTCCCCGGGACAGATTTGGGAGACCCAGTACTTC.

V and J are TRBV27 and TRBJ2-1, with D possibly being TRBD1 (6 bases). Germline assignment: CDR1 MNHEY and CDR2 SMNVEV (reference sequence). The V and J ends lost 6 bases and 3 bases respectively, with 9 bases between them. The CDR3 contains 13 residues. The CDR3 here is CASREGDYNEQFF. The CDR3 DNA sequence: TGTGCCAGCAGAGAGGGGGACTACAATGAGCAGTTCTTC.

The chain uses TRBV7-9 and TRBJ1-2; D is unresolved. Germline CDR1 reads SEHNR; CDR2 reads FQNEAQ (reference sequence). The CDR3 is made up of 13 amino acids. V lost 3 bases and J 10 bases, leaving 15 bases between the germline ends. In DNA form, the CDR3 reads TGTGCCAGCAGCTTTAAAACTAGGGATGCCTACACCTTC. It codes for CASSFKTRDAYTF.

The chain is built from TRBV2 and TRBJ2-2; 8 bases align to TRBD1. Germline lookup yields CDR1 SNHLY and CDR2 FYNNEI. The CDR3 has 15 amino acids. The ends lost 1 base at V and 6 bases at J; junction bases unmatched: 4. The CDR3 sequence is CASSEGTGFPGELFF. The CDR3 DNA follows: TGTGCCAGCAGTGAAGGGACAGGGTTTCCCGGGGAGCTGTTTTTT. The entire variable domain, with the rest obtained from reference TRBV2 and TRBJ2-2, is as follows: EPEVTQTPSHQVTQMGQEVILRCVPISNHLYFYWYRQILGQKVEFLVSFYNNEISEKSEIFDDQFSVERPDGSNFTLKIRSTKLEDSAMYFCASSEGTGFPGELFFGEGSRLTVL.

The V and J genes are TRBV27 and TRBJ1-4; TRBD1 aligns across 9 bases. Germline V gene sequence: CDR1 MNHEY, CDR2 SMNVEV (reference sequence). This CDR3 is built from 16 residues. J was trimmed by 9 bases and V by 4 bases; bases with no gene match: 12. In DNA form, the CDR3 reads TGTGCCAGCAGTTCCACCCCCGGGACAGGGCTCCAAAAACTGTTTTTT. Protein: CASSSTPGTGLQKLFF.

The rearrangement links TRBV10-1 to TRBJ2-5; TRBD2 matches 12 bases. Germline CDR1 reads WNHNN; CDR2 reads SYGVQD (reference sequence). With 6 bases clipped from V and 5 bases from J, the junction kept 7 bases outside the gene matches. The CDR3 runs 15 residues. CDR3 coding DNA: TGCGCCAGCAGCCGGACTAGCGGGGTTGGTGAGACCCAGTACTTC. The encoded protein is CASSRTSGVGETQYF.

This chain links TRBV2 with TRBJ2-7; the D is unclear. CDR3 size: 14 residues. V was cut by 3 bases and J by 2 bases, with 11 bases left in between. From germline, CDR1 is SNHLY and CDR2 FYNNEI. The CDR3 nucleotides read TGTGCCAGCAGTGATTGGCGAGGTGCCTACGAGCAGTACTTC. It translates to CASSDWRGAYEQYF.

V is TRBV5-8 and J is TRBJ1-5; 9 bases line up with TRBD1. With V trimmed by 4 bases and J by 3 bases, 5 bases remained unmatched. This CDR3 region has 15 residues. CDR1 and CDR2 from the germline V gene are SGHTS and YDEGEE. The CDR3 reads CASSTGQGHNQPQHF. The CDR3 nucleotides are TGTGCCAGCAGCACGGGACAGGGTCACAATCAGCCCCAGCATTTT.

The chain links TRBV5-1 to TRBJ2-5; 10 bases line up with TRBD2. J was trimmed by 3 bases and V by 4 bases; bases with no gene match: 6. CDR3 length: 15 amino acids. Germline assignment: CDR1 SGHRS and CDR2 YFSETQ. CDR3 loop: CASSLLAGAEETQYF. DNA of the CDR3: TGCGCCAGCAGCCTTCTAGCGGGGGCTGAAGAGACCCAGTACTTC.

The chain is built from TRBV28 and TRBJ1-3, with 7 bases lining up with TRBD1. Germline V CDR1 and CDR2: MDHEN, SYDVKM. V shed 8 bases, J shed 0 bases, and the junction held 10 bases outside the gene matches. CDR3 size: 16 residues. The CDR3 spells CASQNRGRSSGNTIYF. The CDR3 DNA sequence: TGTGCCAGCCAAAACAGGGGCCGGAGCTCTGGAAACACCATATATTTT.

The gene calls are TRBV18 and TRBJ1-1, with unresolved D. This CDR3 region has 13 residues. CDR1 and CDR2 (germline): KGHSH, LQKENI. Trimming shortened V by 5 bases and J by 1 base, and 8 bases separated the two germline ends. CDR3 protein: CASSKRQNTEAFF. CDR3 sequence (DNA): TGTGCCAGCTCAAAGAGACAGAACACTGAAGCTTTCTTT. Together with reference TRBV18 and TRBJ1-1, the CDR3 gives the full variable domain: NAGVMQNPRHLVRRRGQEARLRCSPMKGHSHVYWYRQLPEEGLKFMVYLQKENIIDESGMPKERFSAEFPKEGPSILRIQQVVRGDSAAYFCASSKRQNTEAFFGQGTRLTVV.

The V gene is TRBV5-1, the J gene TRBJ2-7; possibly TRBD2 for D (6 bases). The CDR3 consists of 15 residues. Trimming removed 1 base from V and 3 bases from J, with 14 bases in between. In germline, CDR1 is SGHRS, CDR2 YFSETQ. CDR3 coding DNA: TGCGCCAGCAGCTTGTGGACCGGGGGTAGCTACGAGCAGTACTTC. As protein: CASSLWTGGSYEQYF.

This clone was detected once. The V call is TRBV24-1, the J call TRBJ2-1, with a possible D match to TRBD2 (6 bases). Trimming took off 4 bases at V and 4 bases at J, with 31 bases between the two ends. The CDR3 runs to 21 residues. The V gene's germline CDR1 is KGHDR and CDR2 SFDVKD. The CDR3 DNA sequence: TGTGCCACCAGTGAGTCGGGGCGGGGCGCCAGGAGAGTAAACGGATACAATGAGCAGTTCTTC. It is translated as CATSESGRGARRVNGYNEQFF.

DNA of the CDR3: TGTGCCATCAATCCGACAGGGGCGAGGAATGAGCAGTTCTTC. It yields the protein CAINPTGARNEQFF. The J gene is TRBJ2-1, the V gene TRBV10-3; 8 nucleotides line up with TRBD1. CDR3 length: 14 residues. With V trimmed by 7 bases and J by 7 bases, 9 bases remained unmatched. The germline CDR1 and CDR2 sequences are ENHRY and SYGVKD.

The gene calls are TRBV10-2 and TRBJ2-7, with D possibly being TRBD1 (6 bases). Looked up from germline, CDR1 is WSHSY and CDR2 is SAAADI. V gave up 10 bases and J gave up 5 bases, with 18 bases separating them. CDR3 length: 13 residues. In nucleotides, the CDR3 is TGCGCCACTACAGGCCAGGGGAACGACGAGCAGTACTTC. The encoded protein is CATTGQGNDEQYF.